The rows below give T cell receptor beta chains drawn from one sample of a study of blood T cell repertoires in COVID-19. Data came from immunoSEQ multiplex PCR; TCRdb stores just in-frame clones and leaves some out. The table shows about 390,000 clones, with 85% to 90% occurring only once. The source material was PBMCs or T cells enriched from blood (not recorded which). Receptors were obtained from a woman aged 45-65 years who had recovered from COVID-19. The CDR3 runs from the conserved cysteine through the conserved F or W. D genes are given only for firm matches. Only part of the rows carry a size: once, few, many, or a class if the clone is expanded.

TRBJ2-6	TRBV7-9	NA	NA	TGTGCCAGCAGCCAATACACAGGGTCTTCCTCTGGGGCCAACGTCCTGACTTTC	CASSQYTGSSSGANVLTF
TRBJ1-5	TRBV7-2	NA	NA	TGTGCCAGCAAATCCTCCGGCAATCAGCCCCAGCATTTT	CASKSSGNQPQHF
TRBJ2-5	TRBV12-3/TRBV12-4	NA	NA	TGTGCCAGCAGCCACAGGGAAGAGACCCAGTACTTC	CASSHREETQYF
TRBJ2-1	TRBV23-1	NA	TRBD2	TGCGCCAGCCAAGGGACTAGCGGGGGCCGCTCCTACAATGAGCAGTTCTTC	CASQGTSGGRSYNEQFF
TRBJ1-5	TRBV19	NA	NA	TGTGCCATCTCAGACAGAAGCAATCAGCCCCAGCATTTT	CAISDRSNQPQHF
TRBJ2-7	TRBV7-2	NA	TRBD2	TGTGCCAGCAGCTTCCGACTAGCGGGGGACTACGAGCAGTACTTC	CASSFRLAGDYEQYF
TRBJ1-6	TRBV6-2/TRBV6-3	NA	NA	TGTGCCAGCAGTTACGTTGGGGCCACCTATAATTCACCCCTCCACTTT	CASSYVGATYNSPLHF
TRBJ2-2	TRBV27	NA	TRBD1	TGTGCCAGCCGGAGGACAGGGACGAACACCGGGGAGCTGTTTTTT	CASRRTGTNTGELFF
TRBJ2-1	TRBV6-5	NA	NA	TGTGCCAGCAGCCCCATAGGACGGGACACTGAGCAGTTCTTC	CASSPIGRDTEQFF
TRBJ2-5	TRBV3-1/TRBV3-2	NA	TRBD2	TGTGCCAGCAGCCAAGCCCCCGGGACTAGCGGGGGCCTGAAAGAAGAGACCCAGTACTTC	CASSQAPGTSGGLKEETQYF
TRBJ1-3	TRBV19	NA	NA	TGTGCCAGTAAGGTCGCGGCTGGAAACACCATATATTTT	CASKVAAGNTIYF
TRBJ1-1	TRBV4-1	NA	TRBD1	TGCGCCAGCAGCGCAGCACAGGGGGTGGCTGAAGCTTTCTTT	CASSAAQGVAEAFF
TRBJ2-7	TRBV6-1	once	TRBD1	TGTGCCAGCAGTGAAGGGACAGGGATCTACGAGCAGTACTTC	CASSEGTGIYEQYF
TRBJ2-5	TRBV29-1	NA	NA	TGCAGCGCGGGGGTAGCAGAGACCCAGTACTTC	CSAGVAETQYF
TRBJ2-1	TRBV2	few	TRBD1	TGTGCCAGCAGCTCGGACAGGGGCAAATACAATGAGCAGTTCTTC	CASSSDRGKYNEQFF
TRBJ1-6	TRBV4-1	once	NA	TGCGCCAGCAGCCAAGAAGCCAGGGTTCGGTCACCCCTCCACTTT	CASSQEARVRSPLHF
TRBJ2-6	TRBV7-2	NA	TRBD1	TGTGCCAGCAGCTCCGGGACAGATAACTCTGGGGCCAACGTCCTGACTTTC	CASSSGTDNSGANVLTF
TRBJ1-2	TRBV10-3	NA	TRBD1	TGTGCCATCAGTGAGGGGACAGACTATGGCTACACCTTC	CAISEGTDYGYTF
TRBJ2-3	TRBV29-1	NA	NA	TGCAGCGTTGACAGGGGTAGAGCAGATACGCAGTATTTT	CSVDRGRADTQYF
TRBJ2-5	TRBV7-8	NA	TRBD2	TGTGCCAGCAGCTTCATGGGGGGGAAAGAGACCCAGTACTTC	CASSFMGGKETQYF
TRBJ1-2	TRBV6-2/TRBV6-3	NA	NA	TGTGCCAGCAGTCAAACAAGCAGGGTAGATGGCTACACCTTC	CASSQTSRVDGYTF
TRBJ2-2	TRBV18	NA	TRBD1	TGTGCCAGCTCACCGTTACAGGGGAGGAACACCGGGGAGCTGTTTTTT	CASSPLQGRNTGELFF
TRBJ1-5	TRBV7-2	NA	NA	TGTGCCAGCAGCTTAGGGCCGAATCAGCCCCAGCATTTT	CASSLGPNQPQHF
TRBJ1-2	TRBV2	NA	TRBD1	TGTGCCAGCAGGGAGACAGGGCACCGTGGCTACACCTTC	CASRETGHRGYTF
TRBJ1-5	TRBV9	NA	NA	TGTGCCAGCAGCGTATTTAAGTCCCGGCAGCCCCAGCATTTT	CASSVFKSRQPQHF
TRBJ1-3	TRBV6-5	NA	NA	TGTGCCAGCACAAGGGGCGGCGACTCTGGAAACACCATATATTTT	CASTRGGDSGNTIYF
TRBJ1-1	TRBV28	NA	NA	TGTGCCAGCAGTCTCGGGGTTCGAGGCACTGAAGCTTTCTTT	CASSLGVRGTEAFF
TRBJ1-2	TRBV3-1/TRBV3-2	NA	NA	TGTGCCAGCAGCCAAGGAGGGTCACTCTATGGCTACACCTTC	CASSQGGSLYGYTF